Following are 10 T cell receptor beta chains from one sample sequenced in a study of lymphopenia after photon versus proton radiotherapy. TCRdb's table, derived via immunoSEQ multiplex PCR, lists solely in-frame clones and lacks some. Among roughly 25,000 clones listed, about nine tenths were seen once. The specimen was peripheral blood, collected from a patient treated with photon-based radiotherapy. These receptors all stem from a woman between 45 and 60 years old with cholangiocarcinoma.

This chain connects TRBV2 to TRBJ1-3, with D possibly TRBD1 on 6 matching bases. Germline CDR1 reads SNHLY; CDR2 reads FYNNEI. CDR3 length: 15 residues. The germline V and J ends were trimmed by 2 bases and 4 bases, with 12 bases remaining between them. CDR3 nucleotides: TGTGCCAGCAGTGAATTTGCTACAGGGGGAAACACCATATATTTT. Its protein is CASSEFATGGNTIYF.

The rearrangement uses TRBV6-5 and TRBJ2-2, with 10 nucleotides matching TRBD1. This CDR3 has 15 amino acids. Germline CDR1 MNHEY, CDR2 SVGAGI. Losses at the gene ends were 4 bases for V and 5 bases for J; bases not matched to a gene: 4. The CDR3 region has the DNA TGTGCCAGCAGTTCACCGGGACAGGGGACCGGGGAGCTGTTTTTT. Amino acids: CASSSPGQGTGELFF.

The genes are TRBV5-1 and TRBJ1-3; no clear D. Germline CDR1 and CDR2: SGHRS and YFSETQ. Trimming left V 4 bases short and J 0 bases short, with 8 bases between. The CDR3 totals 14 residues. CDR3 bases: TGCGCCAGCAGCCCACCAAGCTCTGGAAACACCATATATTTT. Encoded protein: CASSPPSSGNTIYF.

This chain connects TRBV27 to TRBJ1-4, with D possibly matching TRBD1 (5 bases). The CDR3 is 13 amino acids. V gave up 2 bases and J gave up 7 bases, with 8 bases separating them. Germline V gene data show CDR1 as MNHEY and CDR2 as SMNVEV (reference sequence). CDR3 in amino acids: CASSLGAIEKLFF. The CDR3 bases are TGTGCCAGCAGTTTAGGGGCGATTGAAAAACTGTTTTTT.

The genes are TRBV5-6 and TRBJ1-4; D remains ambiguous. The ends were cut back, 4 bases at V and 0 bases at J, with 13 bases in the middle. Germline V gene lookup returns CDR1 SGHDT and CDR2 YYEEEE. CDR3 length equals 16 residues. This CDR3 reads CASSPLRSATNEKLFF. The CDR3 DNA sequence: TGTGCCAGCAGCCCCCTACGGTCTGCAACTAATGAAAAACTGTTTTTT.

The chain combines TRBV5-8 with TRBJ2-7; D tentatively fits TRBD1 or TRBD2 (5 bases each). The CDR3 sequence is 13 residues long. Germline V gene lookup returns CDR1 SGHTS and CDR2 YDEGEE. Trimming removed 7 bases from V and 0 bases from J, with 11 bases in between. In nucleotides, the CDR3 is TGTGCCAGCTATAGGGACGGCTCCTACGAGCAGTACTTC. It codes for CASYRDGSYEQYF.

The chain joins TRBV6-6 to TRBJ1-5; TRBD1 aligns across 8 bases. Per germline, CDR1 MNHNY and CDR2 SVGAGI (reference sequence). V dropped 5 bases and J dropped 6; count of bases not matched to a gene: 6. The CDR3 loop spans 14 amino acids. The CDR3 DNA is TGTGCCAGCAGTACGGACAGGGAGGCTCAGCCCCAGCATTTT. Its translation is CASSTDREAQPQHF.

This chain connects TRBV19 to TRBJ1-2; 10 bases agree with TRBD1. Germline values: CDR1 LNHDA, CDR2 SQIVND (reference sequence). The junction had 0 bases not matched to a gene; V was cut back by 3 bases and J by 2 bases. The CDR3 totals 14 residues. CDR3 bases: TGTGCCAGTAGTATGACAGGGGGCAACTATGGCTACACCTTC. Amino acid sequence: CASSMTGGNYGYTF.

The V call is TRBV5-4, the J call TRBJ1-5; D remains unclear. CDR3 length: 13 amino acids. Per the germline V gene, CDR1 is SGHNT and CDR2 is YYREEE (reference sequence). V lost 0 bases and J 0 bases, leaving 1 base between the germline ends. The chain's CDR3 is CASSLDSNQPQHF. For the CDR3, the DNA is TGTGCCAGCAGCTTGGATAGCAATCAGCCCCAGCATTTT.

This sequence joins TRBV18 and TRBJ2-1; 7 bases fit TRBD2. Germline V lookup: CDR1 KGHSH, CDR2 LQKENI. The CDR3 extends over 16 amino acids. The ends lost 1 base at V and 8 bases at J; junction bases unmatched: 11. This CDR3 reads CASSPRSSGVFDEQFF. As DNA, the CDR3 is TGTGCCAGCTCACCACGAAGCAGCGGGGTCTTCGATGAGCAGTTCTTC.